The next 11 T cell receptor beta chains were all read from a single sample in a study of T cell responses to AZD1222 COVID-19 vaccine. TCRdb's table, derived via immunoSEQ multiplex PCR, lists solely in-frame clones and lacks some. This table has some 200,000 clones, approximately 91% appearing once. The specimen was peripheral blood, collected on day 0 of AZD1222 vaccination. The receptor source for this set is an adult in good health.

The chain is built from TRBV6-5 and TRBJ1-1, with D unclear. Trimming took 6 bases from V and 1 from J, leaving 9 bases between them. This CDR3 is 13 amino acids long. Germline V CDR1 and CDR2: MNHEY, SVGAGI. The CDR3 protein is CASRHKANTEAFF. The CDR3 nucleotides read TGTGCCAGCAGACACAAGGCGAACACTGAAGCTTTCTTT.

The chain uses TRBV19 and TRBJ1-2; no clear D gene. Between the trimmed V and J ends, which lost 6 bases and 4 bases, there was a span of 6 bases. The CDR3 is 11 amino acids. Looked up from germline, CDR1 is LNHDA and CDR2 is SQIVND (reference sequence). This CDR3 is CASSAGYGYTF. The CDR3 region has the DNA TGTGCCAGTAGCGCAGGCTATGGCTACACCTTC.

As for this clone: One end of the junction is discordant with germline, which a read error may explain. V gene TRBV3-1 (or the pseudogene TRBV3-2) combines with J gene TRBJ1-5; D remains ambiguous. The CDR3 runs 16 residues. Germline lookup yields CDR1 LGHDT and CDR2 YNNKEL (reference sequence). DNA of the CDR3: TGTGCCGGCAGCCAAGATGGGCGAATCTCTCTCCAGCCCCAGCATTTT. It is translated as CAGSQDGRISLQPQHF.

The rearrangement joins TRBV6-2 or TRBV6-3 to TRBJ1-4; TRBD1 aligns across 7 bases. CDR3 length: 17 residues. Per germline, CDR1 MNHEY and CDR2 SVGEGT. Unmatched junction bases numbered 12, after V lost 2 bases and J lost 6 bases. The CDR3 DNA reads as TGTGCCAGCAGTTACGGGGACAGCTTAGAGGAGTATGAAAAACTGTTTTTT. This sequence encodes CASSYGDSLEEYEKLFF.

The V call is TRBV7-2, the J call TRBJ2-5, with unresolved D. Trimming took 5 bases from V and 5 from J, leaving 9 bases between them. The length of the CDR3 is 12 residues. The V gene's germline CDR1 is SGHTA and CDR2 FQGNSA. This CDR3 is CASSETRETQYF. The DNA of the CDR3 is TGTGCCAGCAGCGAGACAAGGGAGACCCAGTACTTC.

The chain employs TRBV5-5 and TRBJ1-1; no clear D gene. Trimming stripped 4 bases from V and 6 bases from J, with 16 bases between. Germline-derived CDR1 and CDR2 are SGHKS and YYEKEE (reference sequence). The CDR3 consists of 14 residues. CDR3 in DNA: TGTGCCAGCAGCCCACGGATGGATGGAGCTGAAGCTTTCTTT. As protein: CASSPRMDGAEAFF.

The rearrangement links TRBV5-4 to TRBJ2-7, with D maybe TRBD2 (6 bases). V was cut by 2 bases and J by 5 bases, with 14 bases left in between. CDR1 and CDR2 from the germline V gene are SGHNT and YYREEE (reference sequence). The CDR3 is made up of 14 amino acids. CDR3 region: CASSFGSPRNEQYF. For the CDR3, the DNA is TGTGCCAGCAGCTTCGGGAGCCCTCGCAACGAGCAGTACTTC.

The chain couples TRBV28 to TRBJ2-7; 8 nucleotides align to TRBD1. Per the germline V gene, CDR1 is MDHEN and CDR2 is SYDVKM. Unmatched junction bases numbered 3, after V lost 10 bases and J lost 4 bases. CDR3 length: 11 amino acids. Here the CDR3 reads CATRGLYEQYF. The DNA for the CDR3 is TGTGCCACCAGGGGGCTTTACGAGCAGTACTTC.

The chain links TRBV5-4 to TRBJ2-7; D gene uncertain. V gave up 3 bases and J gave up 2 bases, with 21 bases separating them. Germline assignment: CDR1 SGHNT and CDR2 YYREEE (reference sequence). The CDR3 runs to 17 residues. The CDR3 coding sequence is TGTGCCAGCAGCTCACCCACCCGGGCAGGACCGGCCTACGAGCAGTACTTC. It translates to CASSSPTRAGPAYEQYF.

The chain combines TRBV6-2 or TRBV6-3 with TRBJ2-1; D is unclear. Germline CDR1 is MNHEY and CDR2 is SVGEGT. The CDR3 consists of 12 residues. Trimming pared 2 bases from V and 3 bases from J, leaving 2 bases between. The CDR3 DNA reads TGTGCCAGCAGTTACGGCTACAATGAGCAGTTCTTC. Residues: CASSYGYNEQFF.

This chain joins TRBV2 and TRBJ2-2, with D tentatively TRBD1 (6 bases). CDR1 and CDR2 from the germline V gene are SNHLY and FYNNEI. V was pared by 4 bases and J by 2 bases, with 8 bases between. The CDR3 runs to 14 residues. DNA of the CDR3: TGTGCCAGCAGTGTACAGGGTAACACCGGGGAGCTGTTTTTT. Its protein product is CASSVQGNTGELFF.